This is a list of T cell receptor beta chains from one sample in a study of radiation and T cells in renal cell carcinoma. Sequencing was performed with immunoSEQ multiplex PCR; in TCRdb, only in-frame clones are kept and a portion is missing. This sample has 110,000 to 150,000 clones, with 83% found just once. The sequencing here drew on blood, taken from a patient whose treatment included radiotherapy and nephrectomy. All receptors come from a woman aged 50 to 60 with renal cell carcinoma. The CDR3 runs from the conserved cysteine through the conserved F or W. The D gene is left open where the match is weak. The listing skips clone size in some rows; elsewhere it reads once, few, many or a size class.

d_gene: -; j_gene: TRBJ1-1; v_gene: TRBV5-1; abundance: -; CDR3aa: CASSGEGGAGNTEAFF; CDR3nt: TGCGCCAGCAGCGGCGAGGGGGGCGCTGGGAACACTGAAGCTTTCTTT
d_gene: -; j_gene: TRBJ2-5; v_gene: TRBV5-1; abundance: -; CDR3aa: CASSKQDQETQYF; CDR3nt: TGCGCCAGCAGCAAACAGGACCAAGAGACCCAGTACTTC
d_gene: -; j_gene: TRBJ2-5; v_gene: TRBV25-1; abundance: once; CDR3aa: CASHQGHQQETQYF; CDR3nt: TGTGCCAGCCACCAGGGACACCAACAAGAGACCCAGTACTTC
d_gene: -; j_gene: TRBJ2-5; v_gene: TRBV19; abundance: few; CDR3aa: CASSISATQETQYF; CDR3nt: TGTGCCAGTAGTATAAGCGCTACCCAAGAGACCCAGTACTTC
d_gene: -; j_gene: TRBJ1-5; v_gene: TRBV28; abundance: -; CDR3aa: CASRLRTTKGNQPQHF; CDR3nt: TGTGCCAGCAGGCTTCGGACTACTAAGGGCAATCAGCCCCAGCATTTT
d_gene: -; j_gene: TRBJ2-1; v_gene: TRBV29-1; abundance: -; CDR3aa: CSGSSAIVYNEQFF; CDR3nt: TGCAGCGGCTCTAGTGCCATTGTTTACAATGAGCAGTTCTTC
d_gene: -; j_gene: TRBJ1-4; v_gene: TRBV29-1; abundance: -; CDR3aa: CSADDGVGLFF; CDR3nt: TGCAGCGCCGATGACGGGGTGGGACTGTTTTTT
d_gene: TRBD2; j_gene: TRBJ2-1; v_gene: TRBV5-1; abundance: -; CDR3aa: CASSLAGLAGGNEQFF; CDR3nt: TGCGCCAGCAGCTTGGCTGGACTAGCGGGAGGTAATGAGCAGTTCTTC
d_gene: TRBD1; j_gene: TRBJ2-7; v_gene: TRBV9; abundance: -; CDR3aa: CASSPRDRANYEQYF; CDR3nt: TGTGCCAGCAGCCCAAGAGACAGGGCCAACTACGAGCAGTACTTC
d_gene: -; j_gene: TRBJ2-1; v_gene: TRBV14; abundance: -; CDR3aa: CASSHQGSWISSYNEQFF; CDR3nt: TGTGCCAGCAGCCACCAAGGGTCTTGGATCAGCTCCTACAATGAGCAGTTCTTC
d_gene: -; j_gene: TRBJ1-5; v_gene: TRBV19; abundance: -; CDR3aa: CASSTILDGGNQPQHF; CDR3nt: TGTGCCAGTAGTACAATCTTGGACGGTGGCAATCAGCCCCAGCATTTT
d_gene: -; j_gene: TRBJ2-7; v_gene: TRBV5-1; abundance: -; CDR3aa: CASSLAAGQGFEQYF; CDR3nt: TGCGCCAGCAGCTTGGCAGCGGGGCAGGGGTTCGAGCAGTACTTC
d_gene: TRBD1; j_gene: TRBJ2-3; v_gene: TRBV27; abundance: -; CDR3aa: CASSLPGQPGTDTQYF; CDR3nt: TGTGCCAGCAGTTTACCGGGACAGCCTGGCACAGATACGCAGTATTTT
d_gene: TRBD1; j_gene: TRBJ2-2; v_gene: TRBV10-1; abundance: -; CDR3aa: CASGQDPTGELFF; CDR3nt: TGCGCCAGCGGACAGGACCCCACCGGGGAGCTGTTTTTT
d_gene: -; j_gene: TRBJ1-2; v_gene: TRBV5-1; abundance: -; CDR3aa: CASSSGRNYGYTF; CDR3nt: TGCGCCAGCAGCTCGGGACGAAACTATGGCTACACCTTC
d_gene: -; j_gene: TRBJ1-5; v_gene: TRBV12-2; abundance: few; CDR3aa: CASRFSRAGHF; CDR3nt: TGTGCAAGTCGCTTTTCTAGGGCAGGGCATTTT